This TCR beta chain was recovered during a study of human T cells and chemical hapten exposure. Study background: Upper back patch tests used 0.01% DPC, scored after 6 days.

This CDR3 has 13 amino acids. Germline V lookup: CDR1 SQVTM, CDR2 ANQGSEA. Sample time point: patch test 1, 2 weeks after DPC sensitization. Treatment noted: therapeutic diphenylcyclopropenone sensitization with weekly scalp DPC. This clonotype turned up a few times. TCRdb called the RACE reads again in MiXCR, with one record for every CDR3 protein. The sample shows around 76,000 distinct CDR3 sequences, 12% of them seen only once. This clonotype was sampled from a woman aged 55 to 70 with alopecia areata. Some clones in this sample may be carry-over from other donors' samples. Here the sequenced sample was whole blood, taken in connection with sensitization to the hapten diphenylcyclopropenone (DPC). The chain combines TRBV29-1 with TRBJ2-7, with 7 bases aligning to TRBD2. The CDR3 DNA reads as TGCGTCGTGGGAGGGCCCAGCTCCTACGAGCAGTACTTC. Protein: CVVGGPSSYEQYF.